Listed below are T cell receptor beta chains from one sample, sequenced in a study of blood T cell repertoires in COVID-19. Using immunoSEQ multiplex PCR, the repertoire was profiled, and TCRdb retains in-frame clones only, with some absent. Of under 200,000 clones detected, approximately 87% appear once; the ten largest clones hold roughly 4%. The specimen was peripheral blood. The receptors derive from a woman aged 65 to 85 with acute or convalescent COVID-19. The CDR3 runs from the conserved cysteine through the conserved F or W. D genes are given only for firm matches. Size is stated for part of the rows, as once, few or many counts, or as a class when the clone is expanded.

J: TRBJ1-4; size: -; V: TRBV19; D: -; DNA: TGTGCCAGTAAGGACAGAAACTCGAAACGAAAACTGTTTTTT; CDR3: CASKDRNSKRKLFF
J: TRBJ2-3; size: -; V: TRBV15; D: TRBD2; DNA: TGTGCCACCAGCAGCGTGGGAGGGCCCCAAGATACGCAGTATTTT; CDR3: CATSSVGGPQDTQYF
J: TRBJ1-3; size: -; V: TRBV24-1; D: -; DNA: TGTGCCACCAGTGTTAGCCAGGGTGACACCATATATTTT; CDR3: CATSVSQGDTIYF
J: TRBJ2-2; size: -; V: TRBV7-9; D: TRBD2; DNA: TGTGCCAGTGAACTAGCGGGGGCCCTAACCGGGGAGCTGTTTTTT; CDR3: CASELAGALTGELFF
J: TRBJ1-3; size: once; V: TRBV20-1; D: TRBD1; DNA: TGCAGTGCCATAGGGCCGGACAGGTCATATTTT; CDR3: CSAIGPDRSYF
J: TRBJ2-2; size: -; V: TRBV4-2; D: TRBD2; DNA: TGTGCCAGCAGCTACCGCGGGGGAGGGAGGGCCGGGGAGCTGTTTTTT; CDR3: CASSYRGGGRAGELFF
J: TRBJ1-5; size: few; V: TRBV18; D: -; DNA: TGTGCCAGCTCATCCTCGGAGGGTGGGGCGCATCAGCCCCAGCATTTT; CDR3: CASSSSEGGAHQPQHF
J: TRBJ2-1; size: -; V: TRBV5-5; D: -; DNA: TGTGCCAGCAGTACGACGTCGGGGGGCACCTACAATGAGCAGTTCTTC; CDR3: CASSTTSGGTYNEQFF
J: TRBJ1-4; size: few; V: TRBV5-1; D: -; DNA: TGCGCCAGCAGCTCTGGGACACCCGCAACTAATGAAAAACTGTTTTTT; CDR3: CASSSGTPATNEKLFF
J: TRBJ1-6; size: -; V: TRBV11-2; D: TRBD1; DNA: TGTGCCAGCAGCTCGCTAGGACAGGGTGGGTCACCCCTCCACTTT; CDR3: CASSSLGQGGSPLHF
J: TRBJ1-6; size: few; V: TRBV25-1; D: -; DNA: TGTGCCAGCAGTAAACAGGGATCTTCACCCCTCCACTTT; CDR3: CASSKQGSSPLHF
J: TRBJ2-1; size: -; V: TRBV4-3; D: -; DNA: TGCGCCAGCAGCCAAGATACTAGATATTCCTACAATGAGCAGTTCTTC; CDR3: CASSQDTRYSYNEQFF
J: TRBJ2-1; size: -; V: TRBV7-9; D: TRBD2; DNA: TGTGCAGGCCGGGAGGGATCCTACAATGAGCAGTTCTTC; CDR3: CAGREGSYNEQFF
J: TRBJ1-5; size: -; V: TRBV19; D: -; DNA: TGTGCCAGTAGTATTTCCGGGAGTTTGAATCAGCCCCAGCATTTT; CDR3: CASSISGSLNQPQHF
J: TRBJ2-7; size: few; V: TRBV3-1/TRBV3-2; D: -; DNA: TGTGCCAGCAGCCACAGATACGAGCAGTACTTC; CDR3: CASSHRYEQYF
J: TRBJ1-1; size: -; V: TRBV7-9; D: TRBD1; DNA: TGTGCCAGCAGCTTAGGACAGGGCGGGTCGGCTTTCTTT; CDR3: CASSLGQGGSAFF
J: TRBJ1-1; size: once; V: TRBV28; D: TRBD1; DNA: TGTGCCAGCAGTAAACGGACAGGGCCGAACACTGAAGCTTTCTTT; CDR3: CASSKRTGPNTEAFF
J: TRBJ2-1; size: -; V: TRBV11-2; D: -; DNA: TGTGCCAGCAGCTTAGTTGGCTGGGGCGGCAGCTCCTACAATGAGCAGTTCTTC; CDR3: CASSLVGWGGSSYNEQFF
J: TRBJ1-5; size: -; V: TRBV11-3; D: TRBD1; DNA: TGTGCCAGCAGCTTAGGGAGAGGGGACAGGGGAAATAGCAATCAGCCCCAGCATTTT; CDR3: CASSLGRGDRGNSNQPQHF
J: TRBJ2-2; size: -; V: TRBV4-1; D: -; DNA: TGCGCCAGCAGCCAAGATCGGAACACCGGGGAGCTGTTTTTT; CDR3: CASSQDRNTGELFF
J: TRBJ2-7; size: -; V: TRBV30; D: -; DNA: TGTGCCTGGTCTCGGGTACACGAGCAGTACTTC; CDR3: CAWSRVHEQYF
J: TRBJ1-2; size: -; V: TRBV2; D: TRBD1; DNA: TGTGCCAGCAGTGGACAGGGATCCTACTATGGCTACACCTTC; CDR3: CASSGQGSYYGYTF
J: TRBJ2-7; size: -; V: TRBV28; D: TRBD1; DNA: TGTGCCAGCCCATTGCAGCGACAGGGCCATTCCCTCGAGCAGTACTTC; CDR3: CASPLQRQGHSLEQYF